Listed here are 16 T cell receptor beta chains from one sample, sequenced in a study of graft-versus-host responses after intestinal transplantation. Libraries were prepared by immunoSEQ multiplex PCR; TCRdb keeps only in-frame clonotypes and omits some of them. The data contain tens of thousands of clones, roughly nine tenths of them seen just once; the ten biggest clones take up roughly 1.7%. Graft-derived tissue was subjected to processing to liberate intraepithelial and lamina propria lymphocytes. Sequencing was performed on ileum tissue, taken less than 400 days after transplant. The receptors were gathered from a human patient who received an intestinal transplant, so some T cells may come from the graft donor.

The sample holds one count of this clone. The genes are TRBV7-8 and TRBJ2-1, with TRBD2 matching 9 bases. Germline V CDR1 and CDR2: SGHVS, FQNEAQ. V shed 3 bases and J 2 bases; nucleotides not matched to a gene: 5. This CDR3 is 16 amino acids long. The CDR3 loop reads CASSLREGLAYNEQFF. CDR3 sequence (DNA): TGTGCCAGCAGCTTGCGGGAGGGCCTAGCCTACAATGAGCAGTTCTTC.

The genes are TRBV6-5 and TRBJ2-2, with a tentative D call TRBD1 (6 bases). V dropped 5 bases and J dropped 2 bases, with 9 bases sitting between them. The CDR3 spans 14 residues. Germline assignment: CDR1 MNHEY and CDR2 SVGAGI. CDR3 DNA: TGTGCCAGCAGTAACAGGGCCAACACCGGGGAGCTGTTTTTT. Encoded protein: CASSNRANTGELFF.

The V call is TRBV5-5, the J call TRBJ1-1; the D is unclear. This CDR3 is built from 14 residues. V lost 4 bases, J lost 3 bases, and 13 bases lay in between. Germline V CDR1 and CDR2: SGHKS, YYEKEE (reference sequence). CDR3 residues: CASSPGIWDTEAFF. CDR3 sequence (DNA): TGTGCCAGCAGCCCCGGGATCTGGGACACTGAAGCTTTCTTT.

This chain connects TRBV6-5 to TRBJ2-3; 8 bases agree with TRBD2. The V gene's germline CDR1 is MNHEY and CDR2 SVGAGI. Losses at the gene ends were 8 bases for V and 4 bases for J; bases not matched to a gene: 8. There are 14 residues in the CDR3. The CDR3 sequence: CASRVAGRPDTQYF. CDR3 nucleotides: TGTGCCAGCCGAGTAGCGGGGAGACCAGATACGCAGTATTTT.

This clone was seen only once. This chain links TRBV18 with TRBJ1-2, with 9 positions matching TRBD1. The CDR3 has 16 amino acids. V gave up 1 base and J gave up 6 bases; unmatched junction bases: 9. The germline gives CDR1 KGHSH, CDR2 LQKENI. CDR3 region: CASSPLLTGGDDGYTF. CDR3 DNA sequence: TGTGCCAGCTCACCACTTTTAACAGGGGGCGACGATGGCTACACCTTC.

The rearrangement links TRBV4-1 to TRBJ2-7; TRBD2 matches at 7 bases. Germline loops: CDR1 MGHRA, CDR2 YSYEKL. V was pared by 0 bases and J by 6 bases, with 5 bases of the junction left unmatched. This CDR3 is 14 amino acids long. This CDR3 reads CASSQEGRESEQYF. CDR3 coding DNA: TGCGCCAGCAGCCAAGAGGGGAGGGAATCCGAGCAGTACTTC.

A few counts support this clone. The chain uses TRBV29-1 and TRBJ1-5; D might be TRBD1 (6 bases). Germline loops: CDR1 SQVTM, CDR2 ANQGSEA. V was cut by 3 bases and J by 13 bases, with 19 bases left in between. CDR3 length: 13 amino acids. In nucleotides, the CDR3 is TGCAGCGTTGAGGACAGAGGGCTGGGTGGACAGCATTTT. It codes for CSVEDRGLGGQHF.

V gene TRBV15 combines with J gene TRBJ2-1; no firm D call. The CDR3 runs 15 residues. Germline lookup yields CDR1 LNHNV and CDR2 YYDKDF (reference sequence). With 0 bases removed from V and 2 bases from J, the gap between germline ends came to 8 bases. The CDR3 is CATSREVGTYNEQFF. The CDR3 DNA reads TGTGCCACCAGCAGAGAGGTTGGAACCTACAATGAGCAGTTCTTC.

Only one count was recorded for this clone. The chain couples TRBV27 to TRBJ1-6; TRBD1 might be the D (5 bases). Germline CDR1 and CDR2: MNHEY and SMNVEV (reference sequence). V was trimmed by 5 bases and J by 7 bases, leaving 12 bases between them. The CDR3 is 14 residues long. CDR3 in amino acids: CASSIWGGNSPLHF. In DNA form, the CDR3 reads TGTGCCAGCAGTATTTGGGGGGGGAATTCACCCCTCCACTTT.

V gene TRBV21-1 combines with J gene TRBJ2-5; the table's D call, TRBD2, has no DNA check behind it. TRBV21-1 is termed a pseudogene. The CDR3 extends over 18 amino acids. The CDR3 sequence: CASSGKVSGRAGQETQYF. CDR3 coding DNA: TGTGCCAGCAGTGGTAAGGTGAGCGGGAGGGCCGGGCAAGAGACCCAGTACTTC.

The chain employs TRBV28 and TRBJ1-2; no definite D call. This CDR3 comprises 14 residues. The ends were cut back, 3 bases at V and 2 bases at J, with 10 bases in the middle. Germline V gene lookup returns CDR1 MDHEN and CDR2 SYDVKM. The CDR3: CASSFGERNYGYTF. The CDR3 bases are TGTGCCAGCAGTTTTGGGGAGAGAAACTATGGCTACACCTTC.

The gene calls are TRBV28 and TRBJ2-4, with 8 bases matching TRBD1. V trimming: 5 bases; J trimming: 2 bases; junction bases outside the gene matches: 8. Germline assignment: CDR1 MDHEN and CDR2 SYDVKM. The CDR3 runs to 16 residues. The CDR3 is CASSTPGTGPKNIQYF. The CDR3 nucleotides are TGTGCCAGCAGTACGCCCGGGACAGGACCCAAAAACATTCAGTACTTC.

The gene calls are TRBV28 and TRBJ2-7; D is uncertain. Trimming took off 3 bases at V and 8 bases at J, with 8 bases between the two ends. CDR3 length equals 11 residues. Germline V CDR1 and CDR2: MDHEN, SYDVKM. This chain's CDR3 is CASSFGYQQYF. CDR3 coding DNA: TGTGCCAGCAGTTTCGGTTACCAGCAGTACTTC.

V gene TRBV11-1 combines with J gene TRBJ2-7; the match to TRBD1 covers 8 bases. Trimming removed 7 bases from V and 0 bases from J; junction bases left unmatched: 11. CDR1 is SGHAT, CDR2 FQDESV, per germline (reference sequence). The CDR3 runs 16 residues. The CDR3 spells CASTWGPGQASYEQYF. In nucleotides, the CDR3 is TGTGCCAGCACCTGGGGTCCGGGACAGGCCTCCTACGAGCAGTACTTC.

The rearrangement joins TRBV6-5 to TRBJ1-2; 8 bases align to TRBD1. The CDR3 loop spans 14 amino acids. From germline, CDR1 is MNHEY and CDR2 SVGAGI. Germline trimming cut 6 bases from V and 5 bases from J; bases unmatched to any gene: 8. This CDR3 is CASRDRDRYYGYTF. CDR3 nucleotides: TGTGCCAGCAGAGACCGGGACAGGTATTATGGCTACACCTTC.

The V gene is TRBV28, the J gene TRBJ1-4, with D possibly being TRBD1 (5 bases). The CDR3 is made up of 12 amino acids. Germline assignment: CDR1 MDHEN and CDR2 SYDVKM. Trimming pared 10 bases from V and 5 bases from J, leaving 11 bases between. The CDR3 spells CATRALNEKLFF. CDR3 sequence (DNA): TGTGCCACCAGGGCCCTCAATGAAAAACTGTTTTTT. Based on the CDR3 plus reference TRBV28 and TRBJ1-4, the full variable domain is DVKVTQSSRYLVKRTGEKVFLECVQDMDHENMFWYRQDPGLGLRLIYFSYDVKMKEKGDIPEGYSVSREKKERFSLILESASTNQTSMYLCATRALNEKLFFGSGTQLSVL.